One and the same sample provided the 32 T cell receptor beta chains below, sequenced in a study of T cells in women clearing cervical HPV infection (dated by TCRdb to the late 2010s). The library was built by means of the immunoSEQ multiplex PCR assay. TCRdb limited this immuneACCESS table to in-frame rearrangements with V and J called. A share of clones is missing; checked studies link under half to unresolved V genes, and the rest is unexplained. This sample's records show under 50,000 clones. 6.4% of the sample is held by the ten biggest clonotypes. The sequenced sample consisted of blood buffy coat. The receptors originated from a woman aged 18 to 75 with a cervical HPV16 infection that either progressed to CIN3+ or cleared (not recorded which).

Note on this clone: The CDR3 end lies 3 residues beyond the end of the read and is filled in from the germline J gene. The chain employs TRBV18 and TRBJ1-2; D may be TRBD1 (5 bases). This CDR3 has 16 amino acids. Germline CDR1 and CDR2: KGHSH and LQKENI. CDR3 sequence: CASSPWAGGGTDTYTF. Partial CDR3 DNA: TGTGCCAGCTCACCATGGGCCGGGGGAGGCACAGATACC.

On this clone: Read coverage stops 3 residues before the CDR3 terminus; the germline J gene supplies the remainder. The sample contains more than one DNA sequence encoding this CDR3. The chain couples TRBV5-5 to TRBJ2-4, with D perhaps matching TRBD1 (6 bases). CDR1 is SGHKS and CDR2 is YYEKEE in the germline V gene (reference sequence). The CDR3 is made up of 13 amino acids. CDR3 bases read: TGTGCCAGCAGCTTGGGGACAGACTATGGT. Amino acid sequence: CASSLGTDYG. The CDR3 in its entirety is CASSLGTDYGQYF.

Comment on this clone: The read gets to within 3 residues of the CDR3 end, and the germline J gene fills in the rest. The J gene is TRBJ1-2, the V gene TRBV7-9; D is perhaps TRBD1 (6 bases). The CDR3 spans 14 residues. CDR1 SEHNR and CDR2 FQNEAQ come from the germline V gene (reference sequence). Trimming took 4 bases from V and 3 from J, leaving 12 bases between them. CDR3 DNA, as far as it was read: TGTGCCAGCAGCTGGGAAAGGACAGACTATGGC. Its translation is CASSWERTDYG. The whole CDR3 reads CASSWERTDYGYTF. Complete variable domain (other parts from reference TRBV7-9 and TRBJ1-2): DTGVSQNPRHKITKRGQNVTFRCDPISEHNRLYWYRQTLGQGPEFLTYFQNEAQLEKSRLLSDRFSAERPKGSFSTLEIQRTEQGDSAMYLCASSWERTDYGYTFGSGTRLTVV.

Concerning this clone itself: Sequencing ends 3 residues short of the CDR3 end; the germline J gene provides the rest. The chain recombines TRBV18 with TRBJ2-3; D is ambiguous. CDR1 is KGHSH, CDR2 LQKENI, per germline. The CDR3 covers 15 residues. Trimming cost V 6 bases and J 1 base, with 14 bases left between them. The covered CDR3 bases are TGTGCCAGCTCCCCTGCCCTTAGGGGCACAGATACG. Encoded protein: CASSPALRGTDT. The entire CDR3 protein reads CASSPALRGTDTQYF.

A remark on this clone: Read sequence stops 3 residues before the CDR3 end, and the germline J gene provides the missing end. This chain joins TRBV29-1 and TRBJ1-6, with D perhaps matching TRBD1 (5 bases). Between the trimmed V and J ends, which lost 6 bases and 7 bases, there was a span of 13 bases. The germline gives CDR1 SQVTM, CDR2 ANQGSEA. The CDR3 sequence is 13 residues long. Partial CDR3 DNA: TGCAGCGTGTCCCAGGGTATCAATTCACCC. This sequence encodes CSVSQGINSP. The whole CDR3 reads CSVSQGINSPLHF.

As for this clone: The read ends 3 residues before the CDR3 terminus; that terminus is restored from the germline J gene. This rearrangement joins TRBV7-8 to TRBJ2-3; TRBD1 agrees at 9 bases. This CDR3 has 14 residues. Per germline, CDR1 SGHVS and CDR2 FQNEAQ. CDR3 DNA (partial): TGTGCCAGCAGCCCACCGGGACAGGGCTCGGCG. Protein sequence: CASSPPGQGSA. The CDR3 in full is CASSPPGQGSAQYF.

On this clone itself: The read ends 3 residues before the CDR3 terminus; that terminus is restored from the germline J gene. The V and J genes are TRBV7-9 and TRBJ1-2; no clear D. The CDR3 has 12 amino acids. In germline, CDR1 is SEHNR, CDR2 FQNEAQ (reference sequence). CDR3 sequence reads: CASSRSSYDYTF. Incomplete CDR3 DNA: TGTGCCAGCAGCCGTAGCTCCTACGAC.

The part of the CDR3 DNA that was read is TGTGCCAGCAGCTTAGGTGCACTAGCGGGGGTCAATGAG. This sequence encodes CASSLGALAGVNE. The full CDR3 is CASSLGALAGVNEQFF. V gene TRBV13 combines with J gene TRBJ2-1, with 11 bases lining up with TRBD2. With the read ending 3 residues before the CDR3 end, the germline J gene is used to fill in that end. The CDR3 has 16 residues. The germline V gene encodes CDR1 PRHDT and CDR2 FYEKMQ (reference sequence). Germline trimming cut 0 bases from V and 6 bases from J; bases unmatched to any gene: 4.

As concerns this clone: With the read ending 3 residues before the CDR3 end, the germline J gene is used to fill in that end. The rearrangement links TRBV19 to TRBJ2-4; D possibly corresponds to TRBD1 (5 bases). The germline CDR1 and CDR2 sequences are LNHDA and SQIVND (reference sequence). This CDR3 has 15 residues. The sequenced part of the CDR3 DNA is TGTGCCAGTAGAACAAAACAGACAGTTAACTATGGT. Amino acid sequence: CASRTKQTVNYG. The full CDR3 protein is CASRTKQTVNYGQYF. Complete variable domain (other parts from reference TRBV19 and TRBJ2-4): DGGITQSPKYLFRKEGQNVTLSCEQNLNHDAMYWYRQDPGQGLRLIYYSQIVNDFQKGDIAEGYSVSREKKESFPLTVTSAQKNPTAFYLCASRTKQTVNYGQYFGAGTRLSVL.

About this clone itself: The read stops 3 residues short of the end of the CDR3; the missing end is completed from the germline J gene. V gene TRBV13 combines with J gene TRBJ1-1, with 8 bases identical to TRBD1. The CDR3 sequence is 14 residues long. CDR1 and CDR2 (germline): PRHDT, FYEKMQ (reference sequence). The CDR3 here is CASRTRGLGYDAFF. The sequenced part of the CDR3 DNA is TGTGCCAGCAGAACCAGGGGGCTAGGATACGAC.

CDR3: CASSQRNRYGQYF. The covered CDR3 bases are TGTGCCAGCAGCCAACGAAACCGCTATGGT. The gene calls are TRBV14 and TRBJ2-4, with no clear D. The missing CDR3 end, 3 residues past where the read stops, is filled in from the germline J gene. Looked up from germline, CDR1 is SGHDN and CDR2 is FVKESK. CDR3 length equals 13 residues.

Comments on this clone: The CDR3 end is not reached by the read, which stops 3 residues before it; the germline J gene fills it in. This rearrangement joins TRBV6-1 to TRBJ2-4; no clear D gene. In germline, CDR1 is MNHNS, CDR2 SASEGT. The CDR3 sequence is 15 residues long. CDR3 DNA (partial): TGTGCCAGCAGTGCTCGCCCCTTCCAGTACTATGGT. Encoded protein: CASSARPFQYYG. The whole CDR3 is CASSARPFQYYGQYF.

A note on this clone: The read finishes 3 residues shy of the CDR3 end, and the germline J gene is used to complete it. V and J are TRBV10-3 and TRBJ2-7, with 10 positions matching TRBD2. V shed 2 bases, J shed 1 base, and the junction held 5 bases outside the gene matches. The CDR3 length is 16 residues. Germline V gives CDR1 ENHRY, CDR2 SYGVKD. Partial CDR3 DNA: TGTGCCATCAGTGAGGAGGAGCGGGGGGGTTCCTACGAG. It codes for CAISEEERGGSYE. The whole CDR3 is CAISEEERGGSYEQYF.

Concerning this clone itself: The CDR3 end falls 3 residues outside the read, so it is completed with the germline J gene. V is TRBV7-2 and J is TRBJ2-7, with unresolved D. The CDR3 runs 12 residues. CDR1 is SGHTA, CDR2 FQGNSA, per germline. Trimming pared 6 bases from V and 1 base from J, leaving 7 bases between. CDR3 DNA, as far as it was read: TGTGCCAGCAGTCCGCAGTCCTACGAG. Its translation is CASSPQSYE. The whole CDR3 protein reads CASSPQSYEQYF.

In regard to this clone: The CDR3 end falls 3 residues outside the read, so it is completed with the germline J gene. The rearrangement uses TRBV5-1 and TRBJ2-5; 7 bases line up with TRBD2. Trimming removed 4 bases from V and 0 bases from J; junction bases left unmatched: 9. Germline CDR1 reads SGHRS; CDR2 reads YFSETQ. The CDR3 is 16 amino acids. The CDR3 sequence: CASSPTGGGNQETQYF. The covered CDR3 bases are TGCGCCAGCAGCCCGACCGGCGGGGGAAACCAAGAGACC.

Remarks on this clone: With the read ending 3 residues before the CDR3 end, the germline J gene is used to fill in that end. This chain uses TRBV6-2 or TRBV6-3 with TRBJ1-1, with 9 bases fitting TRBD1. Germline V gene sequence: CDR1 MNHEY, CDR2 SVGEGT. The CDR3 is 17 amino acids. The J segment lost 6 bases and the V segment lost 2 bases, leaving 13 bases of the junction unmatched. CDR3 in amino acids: CASSYVNRDRANPEAFF. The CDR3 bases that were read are TGTGCCAGCAGTTACGTTAATCGGGACAGGGCTAATCCTGAA.

The CDR3: CASSPPGSSGANVLTF. The CDR3 bases that were read are TGTGCCAGCTCACCTCCAGGGTCCTCTGGGGCCAACGTC. The chain is built from TRBV18 and TRBJ2-6; a weak D match, TRBD1 (5 bases). The read ends 3 residues shy of where the CDR3 ends; the end is completed using the germline J gene. This CDR3 comprises 16 residues. Deletions cut 3 bases from V and 0 bases from J, with 9 bases between. Germline lookup yields CDR1 KGHSH and CDR2 LQKENI.

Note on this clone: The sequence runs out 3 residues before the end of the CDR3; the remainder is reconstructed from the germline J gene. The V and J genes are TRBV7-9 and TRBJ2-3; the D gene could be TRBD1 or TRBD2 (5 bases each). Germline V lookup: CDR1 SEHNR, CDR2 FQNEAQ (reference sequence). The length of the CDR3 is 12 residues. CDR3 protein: CASSLAEGTQYF. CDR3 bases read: TGTGCCAGCAGCTTAGCCGAGGGGACG.

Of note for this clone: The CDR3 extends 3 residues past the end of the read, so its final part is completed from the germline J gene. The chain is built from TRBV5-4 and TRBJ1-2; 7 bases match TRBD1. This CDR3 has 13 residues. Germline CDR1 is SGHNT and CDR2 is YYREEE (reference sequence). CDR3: CASSHDRVVGYTF. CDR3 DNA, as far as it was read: TGTGCCAGCAGCCACGACAGGGTTGTAGGC.

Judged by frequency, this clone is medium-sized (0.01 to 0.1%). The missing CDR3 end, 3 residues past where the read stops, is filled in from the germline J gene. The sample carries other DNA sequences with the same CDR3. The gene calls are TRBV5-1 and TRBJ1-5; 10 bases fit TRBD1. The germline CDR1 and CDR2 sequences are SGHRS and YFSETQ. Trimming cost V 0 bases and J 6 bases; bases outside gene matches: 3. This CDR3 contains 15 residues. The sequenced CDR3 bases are TGCGCCAGCAGCTTGGAAGGACAGGGGGGTCAGCCC. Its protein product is CASSLEGQGGQP. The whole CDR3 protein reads CASSLEGQGGQPQHF. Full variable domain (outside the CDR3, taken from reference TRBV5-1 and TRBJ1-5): KAGVTQTPRYLIKTRGQQVTLSCSPISGHRSVSWYQQTPGQGLQFLFEYFSETQRNKGNFPGRFSGRQFSNSRSEMNVSTLELGDSALYLCASSLEGQGGQPQHFGDGTRLSIL.

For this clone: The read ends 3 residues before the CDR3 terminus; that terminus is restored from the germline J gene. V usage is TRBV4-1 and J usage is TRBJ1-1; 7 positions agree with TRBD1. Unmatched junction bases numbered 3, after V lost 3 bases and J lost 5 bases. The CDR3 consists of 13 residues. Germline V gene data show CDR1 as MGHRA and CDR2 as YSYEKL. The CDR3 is CASSHSTGTEAFF. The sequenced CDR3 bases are TGCGCCAGCAGCCACTCGACAGGGACTGAA.

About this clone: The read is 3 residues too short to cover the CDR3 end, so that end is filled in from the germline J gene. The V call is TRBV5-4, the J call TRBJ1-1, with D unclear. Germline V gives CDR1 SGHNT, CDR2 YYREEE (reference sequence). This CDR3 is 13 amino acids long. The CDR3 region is CASSLERTGEAFF. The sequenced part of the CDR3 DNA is TGTGCCAGCAGCTTGGAGAGAACGGGGGAA.

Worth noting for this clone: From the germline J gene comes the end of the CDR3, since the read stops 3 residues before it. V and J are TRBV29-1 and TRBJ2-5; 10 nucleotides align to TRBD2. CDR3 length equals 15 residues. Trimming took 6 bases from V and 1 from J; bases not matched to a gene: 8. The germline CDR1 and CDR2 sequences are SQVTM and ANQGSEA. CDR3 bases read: TGCAGCGTCCCTGCTAGCGGGAGCCTCCAAGAGACC. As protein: CSVPASGSLQET. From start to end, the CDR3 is CSVPASGSLQETQYF.

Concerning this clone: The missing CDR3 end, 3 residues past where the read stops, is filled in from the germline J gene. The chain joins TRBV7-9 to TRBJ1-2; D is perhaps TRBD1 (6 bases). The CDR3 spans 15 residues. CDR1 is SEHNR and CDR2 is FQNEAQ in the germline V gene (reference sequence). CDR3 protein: CASSLGWGRGTDYTF. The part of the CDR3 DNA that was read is TGTGCCAGCAGCTTAGGCTGGGGCAGGGGCACCGAC.

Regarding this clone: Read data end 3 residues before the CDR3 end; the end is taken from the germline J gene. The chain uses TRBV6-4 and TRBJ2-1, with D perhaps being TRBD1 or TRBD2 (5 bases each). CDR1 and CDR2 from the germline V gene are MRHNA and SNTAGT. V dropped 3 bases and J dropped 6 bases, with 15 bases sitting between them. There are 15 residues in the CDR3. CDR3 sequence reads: CASSEEGHQGNEQFF. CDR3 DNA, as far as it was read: TGTGCCAGCAGTGAAGAGGGGCACCAGGGCAATGAG.

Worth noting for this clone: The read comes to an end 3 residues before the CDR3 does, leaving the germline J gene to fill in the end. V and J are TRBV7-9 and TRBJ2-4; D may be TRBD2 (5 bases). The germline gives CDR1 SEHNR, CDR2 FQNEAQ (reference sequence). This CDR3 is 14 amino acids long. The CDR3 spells CASSELDTNYGQYF. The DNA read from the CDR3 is TGTGCCAGCAGCGAACTAGACACCAACTATGGT.

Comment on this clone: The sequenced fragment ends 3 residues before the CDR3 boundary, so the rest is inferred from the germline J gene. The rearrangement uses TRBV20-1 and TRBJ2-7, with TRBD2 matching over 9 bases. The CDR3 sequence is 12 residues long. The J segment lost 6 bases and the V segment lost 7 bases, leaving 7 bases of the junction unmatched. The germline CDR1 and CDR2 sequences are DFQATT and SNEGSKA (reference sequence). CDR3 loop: CSVRGGESEQYF. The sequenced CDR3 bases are TGCAGTGTGCGGGGGGGGGAAAGCGAG.

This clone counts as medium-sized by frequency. This chain's CDR3 is CASSLANSYEQYF. The sequenced part of the CDR3 DNA is TGTGCCAGCAGCTTGGCTAACTCCTACGAG. The chain employs TRBV5-6 and TRBJ2-7; D is unclear. The read stops 3 residues short of the end of the CDR3; the missing end is completed from the germline J gene. The CDR3 runs to 13 residues. V gave up 0 bases and J gave up 0 bases, with 4 bases separating them. From germline, CDR1 is SGHDT and CDR2 YYEEEE.

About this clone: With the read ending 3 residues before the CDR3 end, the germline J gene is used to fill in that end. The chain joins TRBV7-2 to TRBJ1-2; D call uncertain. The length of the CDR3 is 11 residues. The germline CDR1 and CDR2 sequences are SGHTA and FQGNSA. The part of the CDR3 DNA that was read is TGTGCCAGCAGCTTTAGATACGAC. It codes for CASSFRYD. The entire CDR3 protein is CASSFRYDYTF.

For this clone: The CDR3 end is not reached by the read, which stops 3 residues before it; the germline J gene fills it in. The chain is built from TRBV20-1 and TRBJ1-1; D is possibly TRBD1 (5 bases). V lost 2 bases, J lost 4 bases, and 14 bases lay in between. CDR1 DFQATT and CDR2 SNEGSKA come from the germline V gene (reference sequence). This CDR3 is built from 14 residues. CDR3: CSARPQGMGTEAFF. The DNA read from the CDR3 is TGCAGTGCTAGACCCCAGGGCATGGGCACTGAA.

This CDR3 reads CASSSGLLTGELFF. The part of the CDR3 DNA that was read is TGTGCCAGCAGCTCGGGACTTTTAACCGGGGAG. This sequence joins TRBV7-3 and TRBJ2-2, with TRBD2 as a possible D gene (6 bases). The read finishes 3 residues shy of the CDR3 end, and the germline J gene is used to complete it. The CDR3 runs 14 residues. From germline, CDR1 is SGHTA and CDR2 FQGTGA. V lost 4 bases and J lost 5, with 11 bases in between.

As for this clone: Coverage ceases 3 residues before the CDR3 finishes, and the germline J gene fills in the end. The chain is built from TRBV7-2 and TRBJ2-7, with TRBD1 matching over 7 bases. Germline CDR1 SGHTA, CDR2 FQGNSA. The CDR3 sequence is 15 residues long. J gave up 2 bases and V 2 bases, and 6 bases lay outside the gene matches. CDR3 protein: CASSLSGQDTYEQYF. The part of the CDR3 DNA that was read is TGTGCCAGCAGCTTATCTGGACAGGATACCTACGAG.